This TCR beta chain was found in a study of blood T cells in healthy people across ages. Study context: About one barcoded beta molecule per two T cells was the capture yield of template switching.

This clonotype occurred a few times. Its antigen is as yet unknown. PCR was performed a second time for about 7 to 12 cycles using a sample-barcoded 5' primer and a J-beta primer mix. From the 5' RACE reads, TCRdb called clonotypes with MiXCR, one entry per CDR3 protein. In the table there are 1.2 million to 1.5 million distinct CDR3 sequences, 59% of which are singletons. Staff drew roughly 10 milliliters of peripheral blood from each donor. J lost 8 bases, V lost 7 bases, and 11 bases had no gene match. The CDR3 has 14 amino acids. CDR1 is SQVTM and CDR2 is ANQGSEA in the germline V gene. Findings of the study overall: The unsorted PBMCs prevented any conclusive comparison of naive versus antigen-experienced cells. Roughly linear age-related decline in beta diversity appeared, significant by age 40.

This TCR was sampled from a man between 18 and 35 years old in good health. The sequencing input was blood. The V and J genes are TRBV29-1 and TRBJ2-1; 10 nucleotides match TRBD2. The DNA of the CDR3 is TGCAGCGCCCGCCCAGCGGGAGGGTGGGATGAGCAGTTCTTC. Its translation: CSARPAGGWDEQFF.